Listed below are T cell receptor beta chains from one sample, sequenced in a study of OX40 agonist ivuxolimab in advanced cancers. The protocol was immunoSEQ multiplex PCR, while the TCRdb copy is restricted to in-frame clones and leaves out a portion. The data show fewer than 25,000 clones, roughly 70% seen once. The material sequenced was CD4+ or CD8+ T cells sorted from blood, taken in a trial of the OX40 agonist ivuxolimab. These receptors were taken from an adult with an advanced solid tumor such as melanoma, head and neck, liver or kidney cancer. Both conserved end residues are trimmed from each CDR3.

j_call v_call cdr3_aa
TRBJ2-4 TRBV6-4 ASLDPPRPKNIQY
TRBJ2-1 TRBV10-1 ASSGSSGSFYNEQF
TRBJ2-1 TRBV2 ASRESLLGEQF
TRBJ2-7 TRBV4-1 ASSQDPQGEQY
TRBJ2-7 TRBV28 ASSLHSGGYEQY
TRBJ2-1 TRBV7-9 ASSLAIKQF
TRBJ1-1 TRBV6-5 ASSTTAMNTEAF
TRBJ1-1 TRBV7-2 ASSLNSFNTEAF
TRBJ2-1 TRBV7-6 ASSLVSGGANEQF
TRBJ2-6 TRBV7-9 ASRSTGYSGANVLT
TRBJ2-5 TRBV15 ATSRGQLQETQY
TRBJ1-2 TRBV4-1 ASSQNAEGNYGYT
TRBJ1-2 TRBV6-5 ASSYSEGRHYT
TRBJ2-3 TRBV10-3 AIYEGAASTDTQY
TRBJ2-3 TRBV4-3 ASSHQPAGGADTQY
TRBJ2-1 TRBV29-1 SVDGLAGGVSYNEQF
TRBJ1-2 TRBV7-9 ASSLGHGHGYT
TRBJ2-7 TRBV7-9 ASSSTGNKNEQY
TRBJ2-7 TRBV2 ASSEGYRGFYEQY
TRBJ1-4 TRBV13 ASTMTGINEKLF
TRBJ2-3 TRBV4-2 ASTSGGVDTQY
TRBJ2-7 TRBV4-3 ASSQDSTGSGYEQY
TRBJ1-6 TRBV7-2 ASSVGRGDSPLH
TRBJ2-7 TRBV6-5 ASTIGTGGEQY
TRBJ1-2 TRBV6-6 ASTSGQYYGYT
TRBJ2-1 TRBV27 ASGPESGNEQF
TRBJ2-3 TRBV28 ASSLLSTDTQY
TRBJ2-7 TRBV29-1 SVEPQNRREQY
TRBJ1-2 TRBV7-9 ASSLGQGANRDYGYT
TRBJ1-1 TRBV7-9 ASSLTDHEAF
TRBJ2-1 TRBV4-1 ASSQLGASYNEQF
TRBJ2-7 TRBV5-4 ASSWLSGSYEQY
TRBJ2-1 TRBV7-2 ASSLFLDEQF
TRBJ2-7 TRBV6-5 ASSPLQEIYEQY
TRBJ2-2 TRBV11-2 ASSLSFGELF
TRBJ2-1 TRBV7-3 ASSRSGLAGGYNEQF
TRBJ1-3 TRBV10-3 AISEDGSSGNTIY
TRBJ2-5 TRBV2 ATRGVRKGGQETQY
TRBJ2-7 TRBV6-1 ASSETWGQGYEQY
TRBJ2-7 TRBV21-1 ASSCTFSYEQY
TRBJ2-2 TRBV9 ASSVDLSGLNTGELF
TRBJ2-7 TRBV10-1 ASPSEREGLYEQY
TRBJ2-1 TRBV28 ASRNSGDTYNEQF
TRBJ2-3 TRBV4-1 ASSQFFAGEDTQY
TRBJ2-3 TRBV4-3 ASSLNPASGGTDTQY
TRBJ2-1 TRBV19 ASSIGAIPGNEQF
TRBJ2-5 TRBV9 ASSVGHTEETQY